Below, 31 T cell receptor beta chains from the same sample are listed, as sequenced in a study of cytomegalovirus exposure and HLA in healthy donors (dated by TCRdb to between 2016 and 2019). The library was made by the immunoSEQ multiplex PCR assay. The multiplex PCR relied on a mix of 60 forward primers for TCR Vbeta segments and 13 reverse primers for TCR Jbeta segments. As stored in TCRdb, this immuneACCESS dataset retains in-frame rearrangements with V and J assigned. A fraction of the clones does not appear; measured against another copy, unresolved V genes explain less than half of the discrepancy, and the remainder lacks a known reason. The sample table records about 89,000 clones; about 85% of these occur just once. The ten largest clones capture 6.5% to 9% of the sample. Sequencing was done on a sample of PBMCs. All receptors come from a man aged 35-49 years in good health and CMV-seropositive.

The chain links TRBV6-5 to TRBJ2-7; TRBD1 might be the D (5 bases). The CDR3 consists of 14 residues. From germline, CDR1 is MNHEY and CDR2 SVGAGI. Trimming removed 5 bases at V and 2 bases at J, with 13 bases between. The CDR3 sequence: CASSTTGTTYEQYF. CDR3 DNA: TGTGCCAGCAGTACCACAGGAACCACCTACGAGCAGTACTTC.

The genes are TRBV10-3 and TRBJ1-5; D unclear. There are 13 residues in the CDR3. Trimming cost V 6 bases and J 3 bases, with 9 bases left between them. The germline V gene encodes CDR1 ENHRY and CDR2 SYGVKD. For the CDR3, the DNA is TGTGCCATCAGCGTAGCAAACAATCAGCCCCAGCATTTT. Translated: CAISVANNQPQHF.

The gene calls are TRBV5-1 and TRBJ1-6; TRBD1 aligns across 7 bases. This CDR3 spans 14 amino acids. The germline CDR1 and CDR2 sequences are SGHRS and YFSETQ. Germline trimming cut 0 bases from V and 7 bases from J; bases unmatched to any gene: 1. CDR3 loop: CASSLAGGNSPLHF. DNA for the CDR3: TGCGCCAGCAGCTTGGCAGGGGGGAATTCACCCCTCCACTTT.

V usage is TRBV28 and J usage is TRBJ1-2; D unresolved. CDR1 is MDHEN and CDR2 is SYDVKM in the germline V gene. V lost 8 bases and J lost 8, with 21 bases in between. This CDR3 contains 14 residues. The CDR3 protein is CASFSPAIWWGYTF. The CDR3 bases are TGTGCCAGCTTTTCCCCAGCGATTTGGTGGGGCTACACCTTC.

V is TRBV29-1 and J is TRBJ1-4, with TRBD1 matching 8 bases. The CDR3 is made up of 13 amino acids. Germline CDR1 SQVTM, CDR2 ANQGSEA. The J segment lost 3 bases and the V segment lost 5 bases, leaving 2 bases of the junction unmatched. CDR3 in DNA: TGCAGCGTTTACAGGGGGTCTAATGAAAAACTGTTTTTT. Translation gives CSVYRGSNEKLFF.

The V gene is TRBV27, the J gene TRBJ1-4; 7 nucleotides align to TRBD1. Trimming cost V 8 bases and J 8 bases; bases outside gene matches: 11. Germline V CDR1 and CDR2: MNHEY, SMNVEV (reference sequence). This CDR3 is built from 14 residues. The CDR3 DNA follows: TGTGCCAGCTCGATGACAGGGAGTGAGGAAAAACTGTTTTTT. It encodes CASSMTGSEEKLFF.

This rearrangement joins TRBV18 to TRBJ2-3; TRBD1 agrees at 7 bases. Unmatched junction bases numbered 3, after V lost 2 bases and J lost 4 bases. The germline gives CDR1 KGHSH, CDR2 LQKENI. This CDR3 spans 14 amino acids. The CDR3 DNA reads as TGTGCCAGCTCACCAAGGGGGCAAGCAGATACGCAGTATTTT. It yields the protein CASSPRGQADTQYF.

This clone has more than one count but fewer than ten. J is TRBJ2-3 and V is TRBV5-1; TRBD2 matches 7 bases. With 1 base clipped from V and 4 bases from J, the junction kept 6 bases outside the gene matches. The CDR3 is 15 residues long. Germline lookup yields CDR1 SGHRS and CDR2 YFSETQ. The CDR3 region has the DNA TGCGCCAGCAGCTTGTACTGGGAGGGTCCAGATACGCAGTATTTT. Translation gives CASSLYWEGPDTQYF.

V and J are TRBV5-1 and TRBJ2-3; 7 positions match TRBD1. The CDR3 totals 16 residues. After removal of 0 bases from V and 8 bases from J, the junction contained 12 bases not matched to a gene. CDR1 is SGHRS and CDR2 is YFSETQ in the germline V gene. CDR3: CASSLEIGQAAGTQYF. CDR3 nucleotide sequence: TGCGCCAGCAGCTTGGAGATCGGACAGGCCGCGGGTACGCAGTATTTT. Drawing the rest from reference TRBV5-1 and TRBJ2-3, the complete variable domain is KAGVTQTPRYLIKTRGQQVTLSCSPISGHRSVSWYQQTPGQGLQFLFEYFSETQRNKGNFPGRFSGRQFSNSRSEMNVSTLELGDSALYLCASSLEIGQAAGTQYFGPGTRLTVL.

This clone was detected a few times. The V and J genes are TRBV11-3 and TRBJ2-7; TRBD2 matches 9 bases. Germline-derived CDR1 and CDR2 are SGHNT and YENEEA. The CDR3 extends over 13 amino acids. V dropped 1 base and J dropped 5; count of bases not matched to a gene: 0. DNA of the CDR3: TGTGCCAGCAGCTTAGGACTAGCGGACGAGCAGTACTTC. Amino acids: CASSLGLADEQYF.

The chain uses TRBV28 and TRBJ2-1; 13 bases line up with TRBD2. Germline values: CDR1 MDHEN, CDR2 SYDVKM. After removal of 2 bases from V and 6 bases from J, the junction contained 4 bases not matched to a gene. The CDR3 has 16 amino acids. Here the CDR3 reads CASSLVTSGRVNEQFF. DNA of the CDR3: TGTGCCAGCAGTTTAGTAACTAGCGGGAGGGTCAATGAGCAGTTCTTC.

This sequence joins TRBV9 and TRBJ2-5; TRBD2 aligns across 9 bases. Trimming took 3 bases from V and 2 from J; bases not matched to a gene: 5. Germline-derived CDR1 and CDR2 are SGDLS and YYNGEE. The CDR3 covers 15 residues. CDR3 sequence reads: CASSGKTSGQETQYF. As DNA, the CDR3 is TGTGCCAGCAGCGGAAAGACTAGCGGACAAGAGACCCAGTACTTC.

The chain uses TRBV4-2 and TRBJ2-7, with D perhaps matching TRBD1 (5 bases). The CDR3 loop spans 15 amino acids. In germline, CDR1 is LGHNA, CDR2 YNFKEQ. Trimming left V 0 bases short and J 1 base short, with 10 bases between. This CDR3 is CASSQDTQGSYEQYF. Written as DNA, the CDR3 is TGTGCCAGCAGCCAAGATACCCAGGGATCCTACGAGCAGTACTTC.

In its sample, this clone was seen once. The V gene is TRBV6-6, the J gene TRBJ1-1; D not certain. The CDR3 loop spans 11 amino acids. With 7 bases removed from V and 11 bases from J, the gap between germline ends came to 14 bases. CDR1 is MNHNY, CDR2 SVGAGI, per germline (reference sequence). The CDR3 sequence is CASITAGRAFF. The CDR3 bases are TGTGCCAGCATTACCGCCGGGAGGGCTTTCTTT.

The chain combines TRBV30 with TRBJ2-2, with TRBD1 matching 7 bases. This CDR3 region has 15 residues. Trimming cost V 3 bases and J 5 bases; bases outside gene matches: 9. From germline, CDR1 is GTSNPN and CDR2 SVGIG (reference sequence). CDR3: CAWRGTVVPTGELFF. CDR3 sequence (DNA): TGTGCCTGGAGGGGGACAGTCGTCCCTACCGGGGAGCTGTTTTTT.

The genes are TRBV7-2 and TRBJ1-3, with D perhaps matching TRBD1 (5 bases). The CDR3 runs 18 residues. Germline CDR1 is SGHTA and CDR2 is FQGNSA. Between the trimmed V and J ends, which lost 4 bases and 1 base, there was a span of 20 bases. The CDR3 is CASSSRVTGVRSGNTIYF. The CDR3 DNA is TGTGCCAGCAGCTCACGGGTCACAGGTGTCCGATCTGGAAACACCATATATTTT.

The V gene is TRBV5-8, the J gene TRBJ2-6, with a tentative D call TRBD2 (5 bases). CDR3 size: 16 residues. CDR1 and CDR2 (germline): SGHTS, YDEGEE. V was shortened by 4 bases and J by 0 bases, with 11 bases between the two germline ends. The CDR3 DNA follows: TGTGCCAGCAGCGACGGACTGAACTCTGGGGCCAACGTCCTGACTTTC. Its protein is CASSDGLNSGANVLTF. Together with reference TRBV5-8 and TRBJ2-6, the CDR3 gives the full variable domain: EAGVTQSPTHLIKTRGQQATLRCSPISGHTSVYWYQQALGLGLQFLLWYDEGEERNRGNFPPRFSGRQFPNYSSELNVNALELEDSALYLCASSDGLNSGANVLTFGAGSRLTVL.

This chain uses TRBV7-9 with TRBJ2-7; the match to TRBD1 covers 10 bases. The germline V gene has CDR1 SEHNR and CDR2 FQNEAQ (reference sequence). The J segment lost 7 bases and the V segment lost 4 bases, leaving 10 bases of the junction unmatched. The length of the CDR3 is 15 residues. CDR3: CASSYSDRGHGEQYF. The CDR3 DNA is TGTGCCAGCAGCTACTCCGACAGGGGGCATGGGGAGCAGTACTTC.

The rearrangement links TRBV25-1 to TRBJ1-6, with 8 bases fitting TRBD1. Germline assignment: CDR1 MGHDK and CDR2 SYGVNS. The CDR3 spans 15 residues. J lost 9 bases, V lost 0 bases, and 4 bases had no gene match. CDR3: CASSEYRGRGSPLHF. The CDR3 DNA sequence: TGTGCCAGCAGTGAATACAGGGGGCGCGGTTCACCCCTCCACTTT.

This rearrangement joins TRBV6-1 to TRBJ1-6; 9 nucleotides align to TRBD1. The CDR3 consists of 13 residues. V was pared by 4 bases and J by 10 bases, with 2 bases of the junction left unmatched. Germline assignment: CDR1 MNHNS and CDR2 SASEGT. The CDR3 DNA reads TGTGCCAGCAGTGGACAGGGGGAATCACCCCTCCACTTT. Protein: CASSGQGESPLHF.

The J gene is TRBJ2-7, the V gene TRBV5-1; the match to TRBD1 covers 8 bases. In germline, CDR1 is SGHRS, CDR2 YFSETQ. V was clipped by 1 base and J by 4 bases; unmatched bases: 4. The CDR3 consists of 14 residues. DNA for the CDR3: TGCGCCAGCAGCTTGAAAACAGGGGGTTACGAGCAGTACTTC. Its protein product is CASSLKTGGYEQYF. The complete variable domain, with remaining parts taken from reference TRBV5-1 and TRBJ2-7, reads KAGVTQTPRYLIKTRGQQVTLSCSPISGHRSVSWYQQTPGQGLQFLFEYFSETQRNKGNFPGRFSGRQFSNSRSEMNVSTLELGDSALYLCASSLKTGGYEQYFGPGTRLTVT.

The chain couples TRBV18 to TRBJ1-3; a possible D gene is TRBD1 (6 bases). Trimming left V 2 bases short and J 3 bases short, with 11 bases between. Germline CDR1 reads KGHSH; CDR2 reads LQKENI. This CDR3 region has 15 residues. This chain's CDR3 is CASSPSGVSGNTIYF. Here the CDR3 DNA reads TGTGCCAGCTCACCATCAGGGGTGAGTGGAAACACCATATATTTT.

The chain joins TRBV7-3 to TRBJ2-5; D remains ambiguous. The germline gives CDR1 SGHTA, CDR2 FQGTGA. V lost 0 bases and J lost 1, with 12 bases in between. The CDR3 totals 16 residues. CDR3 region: CASSLTGAMLQETQYF. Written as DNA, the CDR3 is TGTGCCAGCAGCTTAACTGGAGCGATGCTCCAAGAGACCCAGTACTTC.

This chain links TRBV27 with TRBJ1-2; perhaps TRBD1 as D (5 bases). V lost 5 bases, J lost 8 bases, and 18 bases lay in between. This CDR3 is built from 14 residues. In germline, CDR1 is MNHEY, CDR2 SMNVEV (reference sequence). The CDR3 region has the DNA TGTGCCAGCAGTCAATTTCAGGGTTTTCAAGGCTACACCTTC. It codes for CASSQFQGFQGYTF.

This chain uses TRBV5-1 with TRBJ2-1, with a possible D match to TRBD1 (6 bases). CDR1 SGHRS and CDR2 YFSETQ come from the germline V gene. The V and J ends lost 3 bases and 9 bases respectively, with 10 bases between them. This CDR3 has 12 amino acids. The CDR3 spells CASSSGAGEQFF. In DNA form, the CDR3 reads TGCGCCAGCAGCTCAGGGGCAGGTGAGCAGTTCTTC.

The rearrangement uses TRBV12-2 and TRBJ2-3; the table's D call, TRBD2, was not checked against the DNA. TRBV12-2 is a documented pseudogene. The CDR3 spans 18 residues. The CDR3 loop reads CASRLGPEVADCTDTQYF. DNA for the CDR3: TGTGCAAGTCGCTTAGGTCCCGAGGTAGCGGATTGCACAGATACGCAGTATTTT.

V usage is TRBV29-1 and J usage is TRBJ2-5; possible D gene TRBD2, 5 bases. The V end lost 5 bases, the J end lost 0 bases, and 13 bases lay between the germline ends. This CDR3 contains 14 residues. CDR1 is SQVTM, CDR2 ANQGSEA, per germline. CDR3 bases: TGCAGCGTTCTTGGCTGGGAGCACCAAGAGACCCAGTACTTC. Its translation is CSVLGWEHQETQYF.

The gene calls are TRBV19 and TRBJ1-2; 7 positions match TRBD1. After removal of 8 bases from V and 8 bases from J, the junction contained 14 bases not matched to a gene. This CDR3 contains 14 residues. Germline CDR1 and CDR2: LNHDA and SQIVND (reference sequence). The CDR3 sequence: CASGPTTGAGGYTF. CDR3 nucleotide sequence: TGTGCCAGTGGTCCAACTACAGGGGCAGGGGGCTACACCTTC.

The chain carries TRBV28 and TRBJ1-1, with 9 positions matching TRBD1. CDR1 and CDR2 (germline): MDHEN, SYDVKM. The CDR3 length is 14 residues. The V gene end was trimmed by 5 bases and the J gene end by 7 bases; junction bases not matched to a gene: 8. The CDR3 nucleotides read TGTGCCAGCAGTACGCCGCCGGGACAGGGTGAAGCTTTCTTT. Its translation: CASSTPPGQGEAFF.

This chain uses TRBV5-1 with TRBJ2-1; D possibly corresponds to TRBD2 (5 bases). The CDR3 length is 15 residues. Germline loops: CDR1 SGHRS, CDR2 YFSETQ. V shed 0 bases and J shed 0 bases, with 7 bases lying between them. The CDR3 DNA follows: TGCGCCAGCAGCTTGGCTAGCAACTCCTACAATGAGCAGTTCTTC. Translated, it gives CASSLASNSYNEQFF.

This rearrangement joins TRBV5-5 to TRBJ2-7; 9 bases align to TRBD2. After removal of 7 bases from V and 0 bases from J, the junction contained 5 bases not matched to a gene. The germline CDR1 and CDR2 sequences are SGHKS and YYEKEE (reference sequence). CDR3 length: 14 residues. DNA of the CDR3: TGTGCCAGCCGACCAGCGGGAGGCTCCTACGAGCAGTACTTC. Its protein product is CASRPAGGSYEQYF.